This T cell receptor beta chain was profiled in a study of PD-L1 blockade in urothelial cancer. General study findings and limits: Where pretreatment blood TCR clonality fell below the median, better survival was predicted.

The assay was immunoSEQ multiplex PCR, and TCRdb's table has in-frame clones only and misses some. Here the sample spans about 45,000 clones, around nine tenths being singletons. The time point was: pretreatment peripheral blood. In the case of this clone: Its matching antigen is unknown.

The CDR3 consists of 14 residues. Trimming removed 6 bases from V and 5 bases from J; junction bases left unmatched: 4. Per the germline V gene, CDR1 is ENHRY and CDR2 is SYGVKD. The receptor's source is a donor aged 40 or over with urothelial cancer. This specimen consisted of PBMCs, obtained around atezolizumab (anti-PD-L1) treatment. The chain joins TRBV10-3 to TRBJ2-3, with 11 nucleotides matching TRBD1. The DNA for the CDR3 is TGTGCCATCAGGGGGACAGGGGGTGGAGATACGCAGTATTTT. This translates into CAIRGTGGGDTQYF.